This T cell receptor (beta chain) was identified during a study of cytomegalovirus exposure and HLA in healthy donors. Note on this clone: The antigen is unknown.

General study points: CMV serostatus was the sole immune exposure information available.

PCR employed 60 Vbeta and 13 Jbeta primers. Measured with immunoSEQ multiplex PCR; TCRdb has only the in-frame clones, and not every one. The sample carries 100,000 to 150,000 clones, 60% to 80% recorded once. This CDR3 comprises 15 residues. The trim removed 3 bases at V and 2 bases at J, leaving 5 bases unmatched. The V gene's germline CDR1 is MNHEY and CDR2 SMNVEV (reference sequence). This cohort consisted of healthy bone marrow donors. The clonotype comes from a woman in her fifties or sixties in good health and CMV-seronegative. The chain combines TRBV27 with TRBJ2-7; 9 nucleotides align to TRBD2. The sequencing input was PBMCs. DNA of the CDR3: TGTGCCAGCAGTTTTTCGCTAGCGGGAACCTACGAGCAGTACTTC. Amino acids: CASSFSLAGTYEQYF.